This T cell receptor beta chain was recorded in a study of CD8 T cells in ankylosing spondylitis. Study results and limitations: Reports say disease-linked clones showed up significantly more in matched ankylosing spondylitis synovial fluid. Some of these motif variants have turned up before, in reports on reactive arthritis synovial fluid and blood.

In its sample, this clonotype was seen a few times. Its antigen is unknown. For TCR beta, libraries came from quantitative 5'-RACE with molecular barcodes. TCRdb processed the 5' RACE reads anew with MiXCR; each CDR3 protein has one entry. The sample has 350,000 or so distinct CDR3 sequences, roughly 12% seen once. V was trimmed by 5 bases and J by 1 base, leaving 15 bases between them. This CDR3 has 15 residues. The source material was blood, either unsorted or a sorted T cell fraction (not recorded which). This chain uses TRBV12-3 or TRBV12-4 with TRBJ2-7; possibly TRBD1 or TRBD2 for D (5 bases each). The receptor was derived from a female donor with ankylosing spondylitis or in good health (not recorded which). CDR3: CASSARGEWSYEQYF. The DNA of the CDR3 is TGTGCCAGCAGTGCCCGAGGGGAGTGGTCCTACGAGCAGTACTTC.